What follows are 12 T cell receptor beta chains derived from one specimen sequenced in a study of tumor-infiltrating lymphocytes in primary liver carcinoma (dated by TCRdb to the late 2010s). The sample was run on an Illumina HiSeq 2500. A constant-region primer and ProtoScript II reverse transcriptase were used to reverse-transcribe TCRbeta-specific cDNA from around 480 ng total RNA. Three nested multiplex PCR rounds, following a slightly modified ARM-PCR procedure, were used to build the TCRbeta libraries. Each of the first two PCR rounds ran for about 10 cycles using multiplex TRBV1-TRBV30 forward primers together with a Cbeta reverse primer. TCRdb reprocessed the public reads (quality trimming at Q25 with fastp, clone calling with MiXCR) and kept in-frame beta chains. Records with the same CDR3 protein are collapsed into one entry carrying the most frequent genes and DNA. The sample contains fewer than 350,000 distinct CDR3 sequences, roughly two thirds of them found a single time. The ten largest clones add up to roughly 9% of the sample.

RNA from unsorted whole blood was extracted with TRIzol reagent, and germline DNA was obtained with the DNeasy Blood & Tissue kit. The sequencing sample was made of peripheral blood. Every receptor here comes from a man in his forties with primary liver carcinoma and hepatitis B virus infection.

V usage is TRBV25-1 and J usage is TRBJ2-3, with 8 bases fitting TRBD1. Germline assignment: CDR1 MGHDK and CDR2 SYGVNS. Trimming took 8 bases from V and 2 from J; bases not matched to a gene: 12. CDR3 length: 16 amino acids. CDR3 amino acids: CASGVPRGPFTDTQYF. DNA for the CDR3: TGTGCCAGCGGTGTCCCCAGGGGGCCTTTCACAGATACGCAGTATTTT.

With respect to this clonotype: The CDR3 does not end in the conserved phenylalanine or tryptophan, so this is likely a read error. No DNA is shown, since the ends of the CDR3 on it are uncertain; the CDR3 is the one TCRdb lists. The chain's CDR3 is CSVGGTSGSEQYL. This chain links TRBV29-1 with TRBJ2-3; TRBD2, the table's D call, lacks a check against the DNA. Ends included, the CDR3 has 13 residues. Germline V gene sequence: CDR1 SQVTM, CDR2 ANQGSEA.

As concerns this clonotype: Mismatch with germline at one junction end may stem from a read error. The chain links TRBV5-5 to TRBJ1-2; D unclear. The CDR3 loop spans 12 amino acids. The germline V gene has CDR1 SGHKS and CDR2 YYEKEE (reference sequence). CDR3 bases: TGTGCCAGTAGCTTAAACTTCTATAGCTACACCTTC. It specifies CASSLNFYSYTF.

This chain joins TRBV4-3 and TRBJ2-5; maybe TRBD1 (7 bases). The CDR3 is 15 amino acids. Trimming left V 1 base short and J 5 bases short, with 14 bases between. Germline-derived CDR1 and CDR2 are LGHNA and YSLEER. Written as DNA, the CDR3 is TGCGCCAGCAGCCAAGTAGACAGGGCGGGGGAGACCCAGTACTTC. Translating gives CASSQVDRAGETQYF.

A note on this clonotype: A much larger clone differs from this one at a single base, so this may be a read error. V gene TRBV5-4 combines with J gene TRBJ1-2, with 7 bases identical to TRBD1. Germline-derived CDR1 and CDR2 are SGHNT and YYREEE (reference sequence). CDR3 length equals 14 residues. CDR3 sequence: CASGFTGTAYGYTF. The CDR3 DNA follows: TGTGCCAGCGGCTTTACCGGGACAGCCTATGGCTACACCTTC. Using reference TRBV5-4 and TRBJ1-2 for the parts outside the CDR3, the full variable domain is ETGVTQSPTHLIKTRGQQVTLRCSSQSGHNTVSWYQQALGQGPQFIFQYYREEENGRGNFPPRFSGLQFPNYSSELNVNALELDDSALYLCASGFTGTAYGYTFGSGTRLTVV.

A word on this clonotype: A clone one base away is much larger, so this may be a read error. The genes are TRBV12-3 or TRBV12-4 and TRBJ1-6; no definite D call. Trimming shortened V by 4 bases and J by 13 bases, and 17 bases separated the two germline ends. The CDR3 sequence is 14 residues long. CDR3 coding DNA: TGTGCCAGCAGTTATTTAGGTCTCGGGAGTCCCCTCCACTTT. Translation: CASSYLGLGSPLHF.

The table lists this clonotype with a few counts. The CDR3 protein is CASSTRPGETQYF. CDR3 nucleotides: TGTGCCAGTAGTACCCGTCCTGGGGAGACCCAGTACTTC. The chain has TRBV12-3 or TRBV12-4 and TRBJ2-5; D remains ambiguous. The CDR3 runs 13 residues. V gave up 9 bases and J gave up 5 bases, with 16 bases separating them.

The gene calls are TRBV11-2 and TRBJ2-3; D gene uncertain. The last part of the DNA fits TRBJ1-5 better; the J call may be wrong. Germline values: CDR1 SGHAT, CDR2 FQNNGV. The CDR3 totals 17 residues. The CDR3: CASSLDLWTTGTDTQHF. CDR3 nucleotides: TGTGCCAGCAGCTTAGATCTGTGGACTACCGGCACAGATACGCAGCATTTT.

This clonotype occurred many times. V and J are TRBV6-5 and TRBJ2-3; a weak D match, TRBD2 (5 bases). Deletions cut 6 bases from V and 3 bases from J, with 10 bases between. CDR3 length equals 13 residues. Germline lookup yields CDR1 MNHEY and CDR2 SVGAGI. CDR3 DNA: TGTGCCAGCAGAGAGACGGGGACAGATACGCAGTATTTT. Translated, it gives CASRETGTDTQYF.

At least ten counts were recorded for this clonotype. V usage is TRBV12-3 or TRBV12-4 and J usage is TRBJ2-7; D remains unclear. The CDR3 runs to 14 residues. V lost 1 base, J lost 6 bases, and 13 bases lay in between. Written as DNA, the CDR3 is TGTGCCAGCAGTTTAGTTCCCAGCAAGGGCGAGCAGTACTTC. Amino acid sequence: CASSLVPSKGEQYF.

The rearrangement links TRBV2 to TRBJ1-2; 9 bases map to TRBD1. The CDR3 covers 14 residues. The V gene's germline CDR1 is SNHLY and CDR2 FYNNEI. After removal of 8 bases from V and 7 bases from J, the junction contained 11 bases not matched to a gene. In DNA form, the CDR3 reads TGTGCCAGCGGTTCCGCGACAGGGGGAGTTGGCTACACCTTC. It is translated as CASGSATGGVGYTF.

As concerns this clonotype: Sequence at one end of the junction differs from germline and may be a read error. V and J are TRBV4-3 and TRBJ2-1, with 8 positions matching TRBD2. Germline V gene sequence: CDR1 LGHNA, CDR2 YSLEER. This CDR3 comprises 19 residues. This CDR3 is CASSLHGDKRETSRNEQFF. The CDR3 region has the DNA TGTGCCAGCAGCCTCCACGGGGATAAGCGGGAGACCTCCCGCAATGAGCAGTTCTTC.